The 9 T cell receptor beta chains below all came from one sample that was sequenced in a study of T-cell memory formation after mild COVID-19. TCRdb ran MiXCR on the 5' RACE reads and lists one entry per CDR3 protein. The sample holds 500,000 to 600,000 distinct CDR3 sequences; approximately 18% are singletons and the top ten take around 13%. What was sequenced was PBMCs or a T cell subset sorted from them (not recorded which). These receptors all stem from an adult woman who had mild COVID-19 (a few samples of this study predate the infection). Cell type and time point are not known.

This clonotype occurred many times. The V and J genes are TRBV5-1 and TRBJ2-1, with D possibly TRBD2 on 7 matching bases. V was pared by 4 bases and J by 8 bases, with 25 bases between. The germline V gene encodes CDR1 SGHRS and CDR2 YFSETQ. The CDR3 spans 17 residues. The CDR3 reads CASSGRGGGGPLDEQFF. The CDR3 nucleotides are TGCGCCAGCAGCGGCCGTGGGGGCGGGGGCCCCCTAGATGAGCAGTTCTTC.

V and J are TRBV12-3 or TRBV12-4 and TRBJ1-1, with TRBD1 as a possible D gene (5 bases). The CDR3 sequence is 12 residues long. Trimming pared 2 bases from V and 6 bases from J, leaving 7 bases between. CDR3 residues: CASSLWGAEAFF. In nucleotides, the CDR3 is TGTGCCAGCAGTTTATGGGGCGCTGAAGCTTTCTTT.

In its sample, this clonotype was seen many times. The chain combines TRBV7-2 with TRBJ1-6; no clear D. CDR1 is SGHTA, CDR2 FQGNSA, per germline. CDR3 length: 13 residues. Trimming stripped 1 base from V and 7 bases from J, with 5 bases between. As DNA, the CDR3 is TGTGCCAGCAGCTTAGACAGCAATTCACCCCTCCACTTT. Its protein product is CASSLDSNSPLHF.

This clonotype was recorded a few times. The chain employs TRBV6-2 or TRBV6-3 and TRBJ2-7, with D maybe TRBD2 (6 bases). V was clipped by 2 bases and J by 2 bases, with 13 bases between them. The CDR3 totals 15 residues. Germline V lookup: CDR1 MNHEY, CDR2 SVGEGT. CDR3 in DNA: TGTGCCAGCAGTTACGGAGGGACGGCGACCTACGAGCAGTACTTC. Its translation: CASSYGGTATYEQYF.

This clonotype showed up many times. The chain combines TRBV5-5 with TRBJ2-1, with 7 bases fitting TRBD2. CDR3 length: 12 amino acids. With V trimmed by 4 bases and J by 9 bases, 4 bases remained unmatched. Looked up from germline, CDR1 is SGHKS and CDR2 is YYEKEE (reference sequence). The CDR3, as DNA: TGTGCCAGCAGCGCTGCGGGGGTTGAGCAGTTCTTC. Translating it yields CASSAAGVEQFF.

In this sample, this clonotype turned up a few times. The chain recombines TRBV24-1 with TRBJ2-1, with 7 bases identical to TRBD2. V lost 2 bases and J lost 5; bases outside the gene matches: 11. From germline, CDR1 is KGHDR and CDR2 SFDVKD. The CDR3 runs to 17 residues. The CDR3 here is CATSDSRRGDYNNEQFF. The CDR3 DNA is TGTGCCACCAGTGATTCAAGGAGAGGGGACTACAACAATGAGCAGTTCTTC.

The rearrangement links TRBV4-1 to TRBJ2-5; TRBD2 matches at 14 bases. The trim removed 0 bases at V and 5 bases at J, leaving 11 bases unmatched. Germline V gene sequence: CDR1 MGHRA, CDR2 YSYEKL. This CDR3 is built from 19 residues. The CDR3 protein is CASSQDPMTSGGARETQYF. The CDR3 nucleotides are TGCGCCAGCAGCCAAGATCCGATGACTAGCGGGGGGGCCAGGGAGACCCAGTACTTC.

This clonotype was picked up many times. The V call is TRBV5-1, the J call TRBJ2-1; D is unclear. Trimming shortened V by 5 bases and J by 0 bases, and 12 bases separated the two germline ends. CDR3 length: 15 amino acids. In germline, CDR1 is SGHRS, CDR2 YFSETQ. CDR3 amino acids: CASREQPSSYNEQFF. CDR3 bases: TGCGCCAGCAGAGAACAGCCGAGCTCCTACAATGAGCAGTTCTTC.

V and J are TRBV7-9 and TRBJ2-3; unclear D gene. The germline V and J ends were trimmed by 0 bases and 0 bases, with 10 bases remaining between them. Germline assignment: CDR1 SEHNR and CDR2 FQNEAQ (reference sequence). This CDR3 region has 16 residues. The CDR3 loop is CASSLAVLQSTDTQYF. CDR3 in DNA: TGTGCCAGCAGCTTAGCGGTCCTACAAAGCACAGATACGCAGTATTTT.